The 21 T cell receptor beta chains in this list originate from one sample, sequenced in a study of blood T cell repertoires in COVID-19. This table comes from immunoSEQ multiplex PCR, and its TCRdb copy is limited to in-frame clones, with some not included. The repertoire has 360,000 or so clones, about 88% of them found once; the top ten carry approximately 0.97%. Input material: PBMCs or T cells enriched from blood (not recorded which). Receptors were obtained from a woman aged 30 to 39 who had been exposed to COVID-19.

The V and J genes are TRBV20-1 and TRBJ1-1; D not certain. Germline CDR1 DFQATT, CDR2 SNEGSKA (reference sequence). This CDR3 comprises 11 residues. V lost 8 bases and J lost 1, with 8 bases in between. CDR3 residues: CSPSGNTEAFF. The CDR3 DNA follows: TGCAGTCCCTCAGGGAACACTGAAGCTTTCTTT.

The J gene is TRBJ2-7, the V gene TRBV24-1, with 8 bases matching TRBD1. The length of the CDR3 is 21 residues. In germline, CDR1 is KGHDR, CDR2 SFDVKD. Trimming took 0 bases from V and 1 from J; bases not matched to a gene: 19. This chain's CDR3 is CATSDLRAGGDYDPSSYEQYF. DNA for the CDR3: TGTGCCACCAGTGATTTGAGGGCAGGGGGCGATTATGACCCCTCATCCTACGAGCAGTACTTC.

The genes are TRBV7-9 and TRBJ2-5; TRBD1 aligns across 11 bases. Germline CDR1 and CDR2: SEHNR and FQNEAQ (reference sequence). This CDR3 has 15 residues. The V gene end was trimmed by 5 bases and the J gene end by 4 bases; junction bases not matched to a gene: 6. CDR3 DNA: TGTGCCAGCAGCCCCCAGGGACAGGGGGGAGAGACCCAGTACTTC. Its translation is CASSPQGQGGETQYF.

The chain recombines TRBV7-9 with TRBJ2-2; TRBD1 matches 9 bases. Germline V gene data show CDR1 as SEHNR and CDR2 as FQNEAQ (reference sequence). J gave up 0 bases and V 3 bases, and 5 bases lay outside the gene matches. This CDR3 is 17 amino acids long. As DNA, the CDR3 is TGTGCCAGCAGCTTCGGACAGGGGACGACGAACACCGGGGAGCTGTTTTTT. Amino acid sequence: CASSFGQGTTNTGELFF.

The chain recombines TRBV5-3 with TRBJ2-5; 8 bases fit TRBD2. TRBV5-3 is classed as an ORF, of uncertain function. The CDR3 extends over 19 amino acids. With 1 base clipped from V and 5 bases from J, the junction kept 19 bases outside the gene matches. The DNA for the CDR3 is TGTGCCAGAAGCTTGAGGAATCTGGGACTAGACTTCTGGGGGGAGACCCAGTACTTC. It yields the protein CARSLRNLGLDFWGETQYF.

The chain combines TRBV21-1 with TRBJ1-2. TRBV21-1 is labeled a pseudogene. CDR3 length equals 15 residues. CDR3 amino acids: CASSKERRGRQGYTF. CDR3 bases: TGTGCCAGCAGCAAAGAACGTCGGGGGAGGCAAGGCTACACCTTC.

The gene calls are TRBV11-3 and TRBJ1-2; possible D gene TRBD1, 6 bases. The CDR3 is 13 residues long. Germline loops: CDR1 SGHNT, CDR2 YENEEA. The V end lost 5 bases, the J end lost 6 bases, and 13 bases lay between the germline ends. The CDR3 sequence: CASSPDRSNGYTF. The CDR3 DNA sequence: TGTGCCAGCAGCCCCGACAGGTCGAATGGCTACACCTTC.

This chain links TRBV30 with TRBJ2-7; 7 bases align to TRBD1. The J segment lost 4 bases and the V segment lost 4 bases, leaving 4 bases of the junction unmatched. The CDR3 consists of 12 residues. The germline CDR1 and CDR2 sequences are GTSNPN and SVGIG (reference sequence). CDR3: CAWMGQRYEQYF. The CDR3 DNA is TGTGCCTGGATGGGACAGAGATACGAGCAGTACTTC.

This clone was observed once. This chain connects TRBV13 to TRBJ2-7; D gene ambiguous. This CDR3 is built from 14 residues. In germline, CDR1 is PRHDT, CDR2 FYEKMQ (reference sequence). Trimming left V 4 bases short and J 4 bases short, with 14 bases between. The CDR3 DNA sequence: TGTGCCAGCAGCTCGCGGCCCTTAGAATACGAGCAGTACTTC. The encoded protein is CASSSRPLEYEQYF.

The chain joins TRBV2 to TRBJ1-2; unclear D gene. The V and J ends lost 8 bases and 6 bases respectively, with 4 bases between them. The length of the CDR3 is 9 residues. Germline assignment: CDR1 SNHLY and CDR2 FYNNEI. CDR3 nucleotides: TGTGCCAGCGGAGATGGCTACACCTTC. Translation: CASGDGYTF.

Note on this clone: A read error may produce the germline difference seen at one junction end. The V call is TRBV12-3 or TRBV12-4, the J call TRBJ1-2, with D possibly being TRBD1 (6 bases). The CDR3 contains 12 residues. CDR3 loop: CASSVPGQPLLF. CDR3 DNA: TGTGCCAGCAGCGTCCCAGGACAGCCCTTATTATTC.

The chain uses TRBV9 and TRBJ2-2, with 10 bases aligning to TRBD2. The V gene end was trimmed by 4 bases and the J gene end by 4 bases; junction bases not matched to a gene: 10. From germline, CDR1 is SGDLS and CDR2 YYNGEE. The CDR3 length is 17 residues. The CDR3 DNA follows: TGTGCCAGCAGCCCCCGTCTAGCGGGAGTTGGCACCGGGGAGCTGTTTTTT. Protein product: CASSPRLAGVGTGELFF.

The gene calls are TRBV3-1 (or the pseudogene TRBV3-2) and TRBJ1-2, with unresolved D. V was shortened by 4 bases and J by 7 bases, with 22 bases between the two germline ends. CDR1 and CDR2 (germline): LGHDT, YNNKEL (reference sequence). The CDR3 covers 16 residues. The DNA for the CDR3 is TGTGCCAGCAGCCCCCCCTCCTCATCCAAGTCGGTTGGCTACACCTTC. The encoded protein is CASSPPSSSKSVGYTF.

This chain connects TRBV5-4 to TRBJ1-5; D is uncertain. This CDR3 has 15 residues. Trimming shortened V by 0 bases and J by 4 bases, and 11 bases separated the two germline ends. The germline CDR1 and CDR2 sequences are SGHNT and YYREEE (reference sequence). The CDR3: CASSLEEQINQPQHF. DNA for the CDR3: TGTGCCAGCAGCTTGGAGGAACAGATTAATCAGCCCCAGCATTTT.

The rearrangement links TRBV24-1 to TRBJ2-3; 10 bases are a match to TRBD2. Looked up from germline, CDR1 is KGHDR and CDR2 is SFDVKD. Trimming took 0 bases from V and 1 from J; bases not matched to a gene: 0. The CDR3 covers 16 residues. For the CDR3, the DNA is TGTGCCACCAGTGATTTGCTAGCGGGAGGCACAGATACGCAGTATTTT. Amino acids: CATSDLLAGGTDTQYF.

The chain uses TRBV29-1 and TRBJ2-7; D may be TRBD2 (5 bases). Germline CDR1 is SQVTM and CDR2 is ANQGSEA. The CDR3 extends over 13 amino acids. Between the trimmed V and J ends, which lost 4 bases and 4 bases, there was a span of 14 bases. The CDR3 loop reads CSVVAGPFYEQYF. The CDR3 DNA follows: TGCAGCGTTGTGGCGGGCCCATTTTACGAGCAGTACTTC.

The CDR3 DNA sequence: TGCGCCAGCAGCTCATCTGGAGCGCCCGGGGAGCTGTTTTTT. Protein product: CASSSSGAPGELFF. V and J are TRBV5-1 and TRBJ2-2; no definite D call. The CDR3 runs 14 residues. The V end lost 3 bases, the J end lost 6 bases, and 12 bases lay between the germline ends. Per the germline V gene, CDR1 is SGHRS and CDR2 is YFSETQ.

The chain joins TRBV6-5 to TRBJ2-1; perhaps TRBD1 as D (5 bases). CDR3 length equals 14 residues. Germline CDR1 and CDR2: MNHEY and SVGAGI. V lost 4 bases and J 8 bases, leaving 15 bases between the germline ends. For the CDR3, the DNA is TGTGCCAGCAGTTCCCTTCTAGGGGCGTATGAGCAGTTCTTC. It translates to CASSSLLGAYEQFF.

This clone was seen only once. The chain joins TRBV3-1 (or the pseudogene TRBV3-2) to TRBJ2-5, with 14 positions matching TRBD2. The length of the CDR3 is 18 residues. V lost 4 bases, J lost 2 bases, and 9 bases stayed unmatched. Germline assignment: CDR1 LGHDT and CDR2 YNNKEL (reference sequence). CDR3 DNA sequence: TGTGCCAGCAGCCCGCCGGGACTAGCGGGAGTCGGGCAAGAGACCCAGTACTTC. Its translation: CASSPPGLAGVGQETQYF.

The gene calls are TRBV4-1 and TRBJ1-6, with D maybe TRBD1 (5 bases). CDR1 and CDR2 (germline): MGHRA, YSYEKL. The CDR3 is 15 amino acids. Trimming removed 4 bases from V and 10 bases from J, with 17 bases in between. In nucleotides, the CDR3 is TGCGCCAGCAGCCCCTTGGACACCAGTTCATCACCCCTCCACTTT. Amino acid sequence: CASSPLDTSSSPLHF.

V gene TRBV14 combines with J gene TRBJ2-7; the D gene is possibly TRBD2 (5 bases). Trimming took off 0 bases at V and 3 bases at J, with 12 bases between the two ends. The CDR3 covers 15 residues. The germline V gene has CDR1 SGHDN and CDR2 FVKESK. CDR3 sequence reads: CASSQDGGLFYEQYF. The CDR3 DNA reads TGTGCCAGCAGCCAAGACGGAGGCCTGTTCTACGAGCAGTACTTC.